These 7 T cell receptor beta chains originate from one sample sequenced in a study of blood T cell repertoires in COVID-19. The data were produced by immunoSEQ multiplex PCR, yet TCRdb's version contains in-frame clones alone and is incomplete. The sample includes approximately 150,000 clones, around 87% of them seen just once. The specimen sequenced was peripheral blood. These receptors came from an elderly woman with COVID-19, enrolled during active disease.

The chain recombines TRBV5-1 with TRBJ2-1; a possible D gene is TRBD2 (6 bases). V was trimmed by 4 bases and J by 5 bases, leaving 13 bases between them. CDR3 length equals 14 residues. The germline V gene has CDR1 SGHRS and CDR2 YFSETQ. The CDR3 DNA sequence: TGCGCCAGCAGCAATTCGGGAGTACACAATGAGCAGTTCTTC. This sequence encodes CASSNSGVHNEQFF. Filled out from reference TRBV5-1 and TRBJ2-1, the complete variable domain reads KAGVTQTPRYLIKTRGQQVTLSCSPISGHRSVSWYQQTPGQGLQFLFEYFSETQRNKGNFPGRFSGRQFSNSRSEMNVSTLELGDSALYLCASSNSGVHNEQFFGPGTRLTVL.

This clone was observed a single time. The V and J genes are TRBV28 and TRBJ1-5; D is possibly TRBD1 (5 bases). Germline V gene lookup returns CDR1 MDHEN and CDR2 SYDVKM. Trimming took off 3 bases at V and 7 bases at J, with 16 bases between the two ends. The CDR3 has 15 residues. The CDR3 reads CASSFPPGGNQPQHF. The CDR3 DNA reads as TGTGCCAGCAGTTTCCCCCCGGGGGGGAACCAGCCCCAGCATTTT.

This clone showed up just a few times. V gene TRBV5-1 combines with J gene TRBJ2-5, with TRBD2 as a possible D gene (6 bases). Per the germline V gene, CDR1 is SGHRS and CDR2 is YFSETQ. The V gene lost 4 bases and the J gene lost 5 bases, with 18 bases spanning the gap. This CDR3 has 15 amino acids. Here the CDR3 DNA reads TGCGCCAGCAGCCTACCTAGTCCAGGGACTGAGACCCAGTACTTC. Its translation is CASSLPSPGTETQYF.

This clone has only a few counts. The chain uses TRBV3-1 (or the pseudogene TRBV3-2) and TRBJ2-5; D is possibly TRBD2 (5 bases). With 2 bases removed from V and 8 bases from J, the gap between germline ends came to 15 bases. Germline V gene data show CDR1 as LGHDT and CDR2 as YNNKEL (reference sequence). The CDR3 consists of 14 residues. This CDR3 reads CASSQSGSGSTQYF. The CDR3 coding sequence is TGTGCCAGCAGCCAATCCGGAAGCGGTTCCACCCAGTACTTC.

The J gene is TRBJ1-2, the V gene TRBV6-2 or TRBV6-3; D is uncertain. Germline CDR1 and CDR2: MNHEY and SVGEGT. This CDR3 comprises 14 residues. V was cut by 0 bases and J by 0 bases, with 5 bases left in between. The CDR3 DNA sequence: TGTGCCAGCAGTTACTCCGGAGCTAACTATGGCTACACCTTC. Translating it yields CASSYSGANYGYTF.

This clone occurred a few times. The chain employs TRBV3-1 (or the pseudogene TRBV3-2) and TRBJ1-6, with 9 bases aligning to TRBD1. Losses at the gene ends were 3 bases for V and 9 bases for J; bases not matched to a gene: 6. The CDR3 runs 15 residues. Germline V lookup: CDR1 LGHDT, CDR2 YNNKEL (reference sequence). The CDR3: CASSHGTGRGSPLHF. The CDR3 coding sequence is TGTGCCAGCAGCCATGGGACAGGGAGGGGTTCACCCCTCCACTTT.

The genes are TRBV6-5 and TRBJ2-7, with 12 bases fitting TRBD1. The trim removed 4 bases at V and 5 bases at J, leaving 3 bases unmatched. Germline lookup yields CDR1 MNHEY and CDR2 SVGAGI. The CDR3 is made up of 14 amino acids. CDR3 protein: CASSSGTGGHEQYF. CDR3 coding DNA: TGTGCCAGCAGTTCCGGGACAGGGGGCCACGAGCAGTACTTC.